These 29 T cell receptor beta chains share one sample of origin, sequenced in a study of low-dose radiotherapy and immunotherapy resistance in tumors. TRAV- and TRBV-specific primers were used for first-strand cDNA, which covered alpha and beta chains. For amplifying TCRs, the PCR ran for about 22 cycles with Phusion, which was used together with a constant-region primer and the adapter on the V primers. TCRdb recomputed calls from the reads with MiXCR, one row per CDR3 protein. Counted here are over 15,000 distinct CDR3 sequences, approximately 79% occurring once; the ten biggest clones make up around 10%. Receptors originate from a human donor with advanced metastatic prostate, ovarian, gallbladder or colorectal cancer (not recorded which). This table probably holds off-target reads from a library built for another chain.

The gene calls are TRBV4-2 and TRBJ2-7, with D perhaps TRBD2 (5 bases). The CDR3 runs to 17 residues. The V end was cut by 0 bases, the J end by 5 bases, with 20 bases between. CDR1 and CDR2 from the germline V gene are LGHNA and YNFKEQ. The CDR3 region has the DNA TGTGCCAGCAGCCAAGATCCGTCCGGGATCTCTTCCGACGAGCAGTACTTC. This translates into CASSQDPSGISSDEQYF.

The chain joins TRBV5-6 to TRBJ2-5; weak D call: TRBD2 (5 bases). The germline V and J ends were trimmed by 6 bases and 5 bases, with 11 bases remaining between them. There are 12 residues in the CDR3. Germline V gene lookup returns CDR1 SGHDT and CDR2 YYEEEE. In nucleotides, the CDR3 is TGTGCCAGCAACTCGCCGGGGGAGACCCAGTACTTC. Translation gives CASNSPGETQYF.

The chain couples TRBV29-1 to TRBJ2-7, with 10 positions matching TRBD2. The ends lost 6 bases at V and 9 bases at J; junction bases unmatched: 11. The CDR3 has 13 amino acids. Per germline, CDR1 SQVTM and CDR2 ANQGSEA. The CDR3, as DNA: TGCAGCGTCACTAGCGGGGAAAGGTTAGGGCAGTACTTC. This codes for CSVTSGERLGQYF.

The V call is TRBV5-1, the J call TRBJ1-1; tentatively, D is TRBD1 (6 bases). V was trimmed by 7 bases and J by 5 bases, leaving 27 bases between them. The CDR3 is made up of 17 amino acids. Germline CDR1 reads SGHRS; CDR2 reads YFSETQ. The CDR3 DNA sequence: TGCGCCAGCTACGGTGTAGGCAGAGGGGGTGTGGAGACTGAAGCTTTCTTT. Protein: CASYGVGRGGVETEAFF. The variable domain in full, with the rest retrieved from reference TRBV5-1 and TRBJ1-1, is KAGVTQTPRYLIKTRGQQVTLSCSPISGHRSVSWYQQTPGQGLQFLFEYFSETQRNKGNFPGRFSGRQFSNSRSEMNVSTLELGDSALYLCASYGVGRGGVETEAFFGQGTRLTVV.

CDR3 nucleotides: TGTGCCAGCAGTGAACTAGCGGGGGCCGTGGTGGGTTTCTTC. Amino acid sequence: CASSELAGAVVGFF. The chain combines TRBV2 with TRBJ2-1; 10 positions agree with TRBD2. J was trimmed by 16 bases and V by 2 bases; bases with no gene match: 11. The CDR3 is 14 residues long. The germline V gene encodes CDR1 SNHLY and CDR2 FYNNEI.

The gene calls are TRBV29-1 and TRBJ2-2, with 8 bases aligning to TRBD2. The CDR3 is made up of 13 amino acids. Germline V gives CDR1 SQVTM, CDR2 ANQGSEA. The V segment lost 4 bases and the J segment 5 bases; nucleotides outside the gene matches: 3. The CDR3 is CSVVAGGTGELFF. The CDR3 DNA sequence: TGCAGCGTTGTCGCGGGGGGAACCGGGGAGCTGTTTTTT.

The chain has TRBV5-4 and TRBJ2-1, with 9 bases aligning to TRBD2. This CDR3 has 16 residues. Looked up from germline, CDR1 is SGHNT and CDR2 is YYREEE (reference sequence). J was trimmed by 0 bases and V by 4 bases; bases with no gene match: 5. The CDR3: CASSPRTSASYNEQFF. The CDR3 nucleotides are TGTGCCAGCAGCCCGAGGACTAGCGCCTCCTACAATGAGCAGTTCTTC.

This clonotype appeared a few times. The chain has TRBV15 and TRBJ1-3; TRBD1 might be the D (5 bases). Germline V gives CDR1 LNHNV, CDR2 YYDKDF (reference sequence). Trimming removed 9 bases at V and 0 bases at J, with 15 bases between. CDR3 length: 15 amino acids. CDR3 protein: CATSRDVSSGNTIYF. Written as DNA, the CDR3 is TGTGCCACAAGCCGGGACGTAAGCTCTGGAAACACCATATATTTT.

This chain uses TRBV21-1 with TRBJ1-2. TRBV21-1 corresponds to a pseudogene. The CDR3 is 15 residues long. The CDR3 region has the DNA TGTGCCAGCAGCAAAGGCTTGCCTGCGTACTATGGCTACACCTTC. The encoded protein is CASSKGLPAYYGYTF.

This chain links TRBV7-3 with TRBJ2-5, with D perhaps TRBD1 (5 bases). Trimming removed 4 bases at V and 5 bases at J, with 14 bases between. CDR1 is SGHTA, CDR2 FQGTGA, per germline. The CDR3 is 14 residues long. CDR3 loop: CASSSTGVGETQYF. The CDR3, as DNA: TGTGCCAGCAGCTCAACAGGCGTCGGTGAGACCCAGTACTTC.

The genes are TRBV5-5 and TRBJ1-6; possibly TRBD1 for D (5 bases). This CDR3 spans 15 amino acids. CDR1 and CDR2 (germline): SGHKS, YYEKEE (reference sequence). V lost 2 bases and J lost 5, with 11 bases in between. The CDR3 nucleotides are TGTGCCAGCAGCTTAGGAGGGGTCAATAATTCACCCCTCCACTTT. It translates to CASSLGGVNNSPLHF. Full variable domain (remainder filled in from reference TRBV5-5 and TRBJ1-6): DAGVTQSPTHLIKTRGQQVTLRCSPISGHKSVSWYQQVLGQGPQFIFQYYEKEERGRGNFPDRFSARQFPNYSSELNVNALLLGDSALYLCASSLGGVNNSPLHFGNGTRLTVT.

The chain has TRBV29-1 and TRBJ2-3, with TRBD2 identical over 10 bases. The CDR3 has 15 residues. Germline CDR1 SQVTM, CDR2 ANQGSEA. Germline trimming cut 4 bases from V and 4 bases from J; bases unmatched to any gene: 8. Written as DNA, the CDR3 is TGCAGCGTTGGAACGAGCGGGGGGGATGCAGATACGCAGTATTTT. This codes for CSVGTSGGDADTQYF.

The gene calls are TRBV12-3 or TRBV12-4 and TRBJ1-1; D not certain. The CDR3 has 14 residues. Trimming took off 3 bases at V and 7 bases at J, with 15 bases between the two ends. The CDR3 DNA reads as TGTGCCAGCAGTTTGTCAGGTCGGGGAGGTGAAGCTTTCTTT. It specifies CASSLSGRGGEAFF.

The DNA for the CDR3 is TGTGCCAGCGGGTCGGAGGGACAGACCCTCTACGAGCAGTACTTC. Translating gives CASGSEGQTLYEQYF. This sequence joins TRBV5-6 and TRBJ2-7; TRBD1 might be the D (7 bases). Deletions cut 7 bases from V and 3 bases from J, with 20 bases between. CDR1 SGHDT and CDR2 YYEEEE come from the germline V gene. The CDR3 totals 15 residues.

This clonotype turned up a few times. One junction end does not reproduce the germline sequence, and a read error may be involved. The V gene is TRBV5-4, the J gene TRBJ1-5; tentatively, D is TRBD1 (6 bases). The CDR3 extends over 13 amino acids. Germline CDR1 SGHNT, CDR2 YYREEE (reference sequence). For the CDR3, the DNA is TGTGCCAGCAGCTTGAATAAACAGGGCCCTGAGGATTTT. As protein: CASSLNKQGPEDF.

The CDR3 nucleotides are TGTGCCAGCAGCCAGGGGGACTACGAGCAGTACTTC. It is translated as CASSQGDYEQYF. The chain uses TRBV27 and TRBJ2-7; TRBD1 agrees at 7 bases. With 6 bases clipped from V and 3 bases from J, the junction kept 2 bases outside the gene matches. CDR3 size: 12 residues. CDR1 and CDR2 (germline): MNHEY, SMNVEV (reference sequence).

This clonotype was observed a handful of times. CDR3 nucleotides: TGTGCCAGCAGTTTGGGACAGGTCGATCAGCCCCAGCATTTT. Translated: CASSLGQVDQPQHF. The V gene is TRBV28, the J gene TRBJ1-5; TRBD1 agrees at 8 bases. CDR1 is MDHEN and CDR2 is SYDVKM in the germline V gene. CDR3 length equals 14 residues. With V trimmed by 3 bases and J by 5 bases, 3 bases remained unmatched.

The chain employs TRBV5-4 and TRBJ2-3; D gene ambiguous. Germline V gene lookup returns CDR1 SGHNT and CDR2 YYREEE (reference sequence). The CDR3 sequence is 14 residues long. V was shortened by 2 bases and J by 4 bases, with 11 bases between the two germline ends. The CDR3 here is CASSLRRHPDTQYF. The CDR3 DNA follows: TGTGCCAGCAGCTTACGCCGACACCCAGATACGCAGTATTTT.

This chain connects TRBV29-1 to TRBJ2-7; D gene ambiguous. The germline CDR1 and CDR2 sequences are SQVTM and ANQGSEA. CDR3 length equals 13 residues. Trimming stripped 4 bases from V and 2 bases from J, with 12 bases between. The CDR3 sequence is CSVVMGYTYEQYF. The CDR3 DNA follows: TGCAGCGTTGTAATGGGATACACCTACGAGCAGTACTTC.

This chain joins TRBV29-1 and TRBJ1-1, with 8 bases identical to TRBD1. The CDR3 loop spans 14 amino acids. From germline, CDR1 is SQVTM and CDR2 ANQGSEA. Trimming removed 2 bases from V and 4 bases from J; junction bases left unmatched: 6. The CDR3 nucleotides read TGCAGCGTTGAACCAGGGGGCAGCGGCACTGAAGCTTTCTTT. It is translated as CSVEPGGSGTEAFF.

The gene calls are TRBV7-2 and TRBJ1-6; maybe TRBD1 (5 bases). Germline assignment: CDR1 SGHTA and CDR2 FQGNSA. This CDR3 contains 16 residues. V was cut by 4 bases and J by 6 bases, with 16 bases left in between. DNA of the CDR3: TGTGCCAGCAGCTACCGGGGCCTGCCGGGTAATTCACCCCTCCACTTT. It specifies CASSYRGLPGNSPLHF.

The rearrangement links TRBV6-2 or TRBV6-3 to TRBJ2-5, with D uncertain. There are 13 residues in the CDR3. Germline values: CDR1 MNHEY, CDR2 SVGEGT. V lost 0 bases and J 3 bases, leaving 5 bases between the germline ends. Here the CDR3 reads CASSYSYKETQYF. CDR3 nucleotides: TGTGCCAGCAGTTACTCGTACAAAGAGACCCAGTACTTC.

This chain joins TRBV30 and TRBJ1-5, with D possibly TRBD1 on 5 matching bases. CDR1 is GTSNPN, CDR2 SVGIG, per germline (reference sequence). V shed 2 bases and J shed 6 bases, with 17 bases lying between them. This CDR3 region has 15 residues. Here the CDR3 DNA reads TGTGCCTGGAGTCTTACAGGTGGGAGCGGTCAGCCCCAGCATTTT. Its protein product is CAWSLTGGSGQPQHF.

The V call is TRBV7-2, the J call TRBJ1-5; no clear D gene. V was trimmed by 4 bases and J by 0 bases, leaving 7 bases between them. The germline V gene encodes CDR1 SGHTA and CDR2 FQGNSA. CDR3 size: 14 residues. The CDR3 DNA sequence: TGTGCCAGCAGCTCAATGGGTAGCAATCAGCCCCAGCATTTT. Amino acids: CASSSMGSNQPQHF.

The genes are TRBV5-5 and TRBJ1-2; TRBD1 aligns across 7 bases. The CDR3 contains 13 residues. J lost 7 bases, V lost 4 bases, and 7 bases had no gene match. CDR1 is SGHKS, CDR2 YYEKEE, per germline (reference sequence). CDR3 DNA: TGTGCCAGCAGCCTGACAGGGATAAGTGGCTACACCTTC. As protein: CASSLTGISGYTF.

The chain couples TRBV4-1 to TRBJ1-2; D gene unclear. V was shortened by 1 base and J by 3 bases, with 9 bases between the two germline ends. This CDR3 has 14 residues. The V gene's germline CDR1 is MGHRA and CDR2 YSYEKL. DNA for the CDR3: TGCGCCAGCAGCCAAGGGGCCAGCCACTATGGCTACACCTTC. The encoded protein is CASSQGASHYGYTF.

This rearrangement joins TRBV5-1 to TRBJ2-1, with 12 bases fitting TRBD2. The trim removed 4 bases at V and 1 base at J, leaving 3 bases unmatched. Germline V gene lookup returns CDR1 SGHRS and CDR2 YFSETQ. There are 16 residues in the CDR3. The CDR3, as DNA: TGCGCCAGCAGCGGGGGACTAGCGGGTTCCTACAATGAGCAGTTCTTC. Amino acids: CASSGGLAGSYNEQFF.

The gene calls are TRBV7-2 and TRBJ2-3; no clear D gene. The CDR3 runs 14 residues. Germline V gene lookup returns CDR1 SGHTA and CDR2 FQGNSA. Between the trimmed V and J ends, which lost 0 bases and 6 bases, there was a span of 10 bases. The CDR3 bases are TGTGCCAGCAGCTTAGCCCCGATGGGGGATACGCAGTATTTT. Protein sequence: CASSLAPMGDTQYF.

This clonotype appeared a single time. The chain couples TRBV7-6 to TRBJ1-4, with D perhaps matching TRBD1 (6 bases). CDR3 length: 15 amino acids. The V gene lost 0 bases and the J gene lost 7 bases, with 12 bases spanning the gap. CDR1 is SGHVS and CDR2 is FNYEAQ in the germline V gene. The CDR3 is CASSLATGGGEKLFF. Here the CDR3 DNA reads TGTGCCAGCAGCTTAGCGACTGGGGGCGGTGAAAAACTGTTTTTT.